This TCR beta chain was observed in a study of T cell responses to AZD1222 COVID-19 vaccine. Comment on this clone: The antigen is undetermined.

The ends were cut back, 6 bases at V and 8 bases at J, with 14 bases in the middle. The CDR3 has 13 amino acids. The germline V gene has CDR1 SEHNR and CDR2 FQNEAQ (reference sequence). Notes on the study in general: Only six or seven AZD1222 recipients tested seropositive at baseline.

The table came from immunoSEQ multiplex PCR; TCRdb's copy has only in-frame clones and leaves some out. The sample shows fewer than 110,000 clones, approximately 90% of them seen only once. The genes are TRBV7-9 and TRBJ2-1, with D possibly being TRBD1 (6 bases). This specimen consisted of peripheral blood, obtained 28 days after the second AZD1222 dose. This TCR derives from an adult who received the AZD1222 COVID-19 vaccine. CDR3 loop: CASSFTGMDEQFF. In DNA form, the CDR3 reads TGTGCCAGCAGTTTCACAGGGATGGATGAGCAGTTCTTC. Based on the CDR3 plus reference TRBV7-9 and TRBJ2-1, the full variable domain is DTGVSQNPRHKITKRGQNVTFRCDPISEHNRLYWYRQTLGQGPEFLTYFQNEAQLEKSRLLSDRFSAERPKGSFSTLEIQRTEQGDSAMYLCASSFTGMDEQFFGPGTRLTVL.